One and the same sample provided the 20 T cell receptor beta chains below, sequenced in a study of cytomegalovirus exposure and HLA in healthy donors (dated by TCRdb to 2016 to 2017). Library prep was done by the immunoSEQ multiplex PCR assay. In its TCRdb copy, this immuneACCESS table keeps in-frame sequences only and misses some clones. Where compared with another copy, unresolved V genes explain less than half of these, and the others have no known cause. The sample table shows 250,000 or so clones, and about 90% are seen once. Of the sample, 12% falls within the top ten clones. The specimen sequenced was PBMCs. The receptor source for this set is a man aged 18 to 30 in good health and CMV-seropositive.

The chain carries TRBV27 and TRBJ1-2; TRBD1 might be the D (5 bases). The germline V gene has CDR1 MNHEY and CDR2 SMNVEV (reference sequence). This CDR3 spans 13 amino acids. V lost 5 bases, J lost 5 bases, and 12 bases lay in between. The CDR3 region is CASSTQGGYGYTF. CDR3 in DNA: TGTGCCAGCAGTACCCAGGGAGGGTATGGCTACACCTTC.

The chain links TRBV6-1 to TRBJ1-1, with a tentative D call TRBD1 (5 bases). Germline V lookup: CDR1 MNHNS, CDR2 SASEGT. Deletions cut 1 base from V and 1 base from J, with 7 bases between. The CDR3 is 14 residues long. CDR3 nucleotide sequence: TGTGCCAGCAGTGAAGTTGGGGGGAACACTGAAGCTTTCTTT. Translating it yields CASSEVGGNTEAFF.

The chain couples TRBV6-5 to TRBJ1-3, with 8 bases fitting TRBD1. CDR1 and CDR2 from the germline V gene are MNHEY and SVGAGI. The CDR3 consists of 14 residues. Trimming removed 7 bases from V and 4 bases from J; junction bases left unmatched: 6. The CDR3 DNA reads as TGTGCCAGCATCGATACAGGGGGAGGAAACACCATATATTTT. This gives the protein CASIDTGGGNTIYF.

This clone was seen once. The chain combines TRBV9 with TRBJ2-1, with D perhaps matching TRBD2 (6 bases). V lost 3 bases to trimming and J lost 1 base, with 11 bases between them. The CDR3 extends over 15 amino acids. Germline V lookup: CDR1 SGDLS, CDR2 YYNGEE. CDR3 DNA sequence: TGTGCCAGCAGCGCCGGGACTTCTTCCTACAATGAGCAGTTCTTC. As protein: CASSAGTSSYNEQFF.

The chain recombines TRBV6-5 with TRBJ2-1; TRBD2 matches at 10 bases. CDR1 MNHEY and CDR2 SVGAGI come from the germline V gene. CDR3 size: 16 residues. Trimming cost V 0 bases and J 10 bases; bases outside gene matches: 9. This CDR3 is CASSYSSGLAATEQFF. CDR3 nucleotide sequence: TGTGCCAGCAGTTACTCCTCAGGACTAGCGGCCACAGAGCAGTTCTTC.

The chain combines TRBV10-3 with TRBJ2-2; TRBD2 is a possible D gene (6 bases). This CDR3 is built from 14 residues. V was clipped by 10 bases and J by 2 bases, with 14 bases between them. Per the germline V gene, CDR1 is ENHRY and CDR2 is SYGVKD. The chain's CDR3 is CATRDLPNTGELFF. The CDR3 coding sequence is TGTGCCACTCGGGACTTGCCTAACACCGGGGAGCTGTTTTTT.

The V call is TRBV4-3, the J call TRBJ2-3; D possibly uses TRBD1 or TRBD2 (5 bases each). The germline V and J ends were trimmed by 1 base and 4 bases, with 18 bases remaining between them. Germline V CDR1 and CDR2: LGHNA, YSLEER. This CDR3 comprises 17 residues. The CDR3 region is CASSQGPGPKGADTQYF. Here the CDR3 DNA reads TGCGCCAGCAGCCAAGGTCCGGGACCAAAGGGAGCAGATACGCAGTATTTT.

This chain links TRBV6-1 with TRBJ2-1; a weak D match, TRBD1 (5 bases). From germline, CDR1 is MNHNS and CDR2 SASEGT. V gave up 6 bases and J gave up 9 bases, with 12 bases separating them. This CDR3 is built from 12 residues. Here the CDR3 reads CASSPRQREQFF. In DNA, the CDR3 is TGTGCCAGCAGCCCCAGACAGCGTGAGCAGTTCTTC.

This rearrangement joins TRBV19 to TRBJ1-5; D gene ambiguous. The length of the CDR3 is 16 residues. CDR1 is LNHDA, CDR2 SQIVND, per germline (reference sequence). Trimming shortened V by 0 bases and J by 3 bases, and 12 bases separated the two germline ends. The CDR3 is CASSIEGGRYNQPQHF. As DNA, the CDR3 is TGTGCCAGTAGTATAGAGGGAGGACGGTACAATCAGCCCCAGCATTTT.

The chain links TRBV15 to TRBJ2-7; a weak D match, TRBD2 (5 bases). CDR3 length equals 17 residues. Germline values: CDR1 LNHNV, CDR2 YYDKDF (reference sequence). V was pared by 0 bases and J by 4 bases, with 19 bases between. The CDR3 DNA reads TGTGCCACCAGCAGAGATCAGGCTAGCCGGAGGATGTACGAGCAGTACTTC. Protein sequence: CATSRDQASRRMYEQYF.

This chain links TRBV10-3 with TRBJ2-2; no reliable D call. The V gene lost 3 bases and the J gene lost 1 base, with 9 bases spanning the gap. CDR3 size: 15 residues. CDR1 and CDR2 from the germline V gene are ENHRY and SYGVKD. The CDR3 DNA follows: TGTGCCATCAGTGAACGTCGTGAGAACACCGGGGAGCTGTTTTTT. Translated, it gives CAISERRENTGELFF.

The CDR3: CASSPRTGREHGYTF. The CDR3 DNA reads as TGTGCCAGCAGCCCTAGGACAGGCCGTGAACATGGCTACACCTTC. This chain connects TRBV7-9 to TRBJ1-2; 7 bases agree with TRBD1. Germline loops: CDR1 SEHNR, CDR2 FQNEAQ (reference sequence). V dropped 5 bases and J dropped 6; count of bases not matched to a gene: 12. The CDR3 spans 15 residues.

The rearrangement uses TRBV7-9 and TRBJ1-2; maybe TRBD1 (6 bases). This CDR3 comprises 17 residues. Per the germline V gene, CDR1 is SEHNR and CDR2 is FQNEAQ (reference sequence). V gave up 3 bases and J gave up 0 bases, with 17 bases separating them. DNA for the CDR3: TGTGCCAGCAGCTTGTATAGACAGGACGGAGCTAACTATGGCTACACCTTC. Amino acid sequence: CASSLYRQDGANYGYTF.

The chain carries TRBV6-1 and TRBJ2-7, with 9 bases that match TRBD1. The CDR3 runs to 14 residues. Germline lookup yields CDR1 MNHNS and CDR2 SASEGT. The ends lost 4 bases at V and 5 bases at J; junction bases unmatched: 6. This chain's CDR3 is CASSVRQGVHEQYF. CDR3 nucleotide sequence: TGTGCCAGCAGTGTTAGACAGGGGGTGCACGAGCAGTACTTC.

The V call is TRBV6-6, the J call TRBJ1-5, with D perhaps TRBD1 (5 bases). This CDR3 contains 15 residues. Trimming removed 4 bases from V and 0 bases from J, with 10 bases in between. Germline assignment: CDR1 MNHNY and CDR2 SVGAGI (reference sequence). The CDR3 spells CASSSDRYSNQPQHF. In DNA form, the CDR3 reads TGTGCCAGCAGTTCCGACAGATATAGCAATCAGCCCCAGCATTTT.

This CDR3 is CASIPDVKTYEQYF. As DNA, the CDR3 is TGTGCCAGCATACCGGACGTTAAAACCTACGAGCAGTACTTC. This chain uses TRBV27 with TRBJ2-7; D gene ambiguous. Trimming cost V 7 bases and J 2 bases, with 15 bases left between them. The CDR3 extends over 14 amino acids. Germline assignment: CDR1 MNHEY and CDR2 SMNVEV (reference sequence).

This clone has a single count. The CDR3 reads CASTAGGWNEQFF. CDR3 nucleotides: TGTGCCAGCACTGCGGGAGGATGGAATGAGCAGTTCTTC. V gene TRBV6-5 combines with J gene TRBJ2-1; TRBD2 agrees at 8 bases. V was clipped by 7 bases and J by 7 bases; unmatched bases: 6. This CDR3 is 13 amino acids long. CDR1 MNHEY and CDR2 SVGAGI come from the germline V gene.

This clone showed up just once. The V gene is TRBV7-9, the J gene TRBJ2-7, with D unclear. Germline CDR1 reads SEHNR; CDR2 reads FQNEAQ (reference sequence). The V and J ends lost 2 bases and 0 bases respectively, with 8 bases between them. CDR3 length equals 14 residues. CDR3 sequence reads: CASSLFPLSYEQYF. DNA of the CDR3: TGTGCCAGCAGCTTATTTCCCCTCTCCTACGAGCAGTACTTC.

V gene TRBV28 combines with J gene TRBJ2-1; the match to TRBD2 covers 12 bases. CDR1 is MDHEN and CDR2 is SYDVKM in the germline V gene. The CDR3 totals 13 residues. The junction had 7 bases not matched to a gene; V was cut back by 3 bases and J by 16 bases. The CDR3 coding sequence is TGTGCCAGCAGTTTCCGACTAGCGGGAGTTCACTTCTTC. This gives the protein CASSFRLAGVHFF.

This chain links TRBV1 with TRBJ1-2. TRBV1 is tagged as a pseudogene. This CDR3 spans 18 amino acids. The CDR3: CTSSPAGEGVGANYGYTF. The CDR3 nucleotides are TGCACCAGCAGCCCTGCGGGGGAGGGTGTTGGGGCTAACTATGGCTACACCTTC.